The rows below give T cell receptor beta chains drawn from one sample of a study of T cells in Graves' hyperthyroidism and ophthalmopathy. Via MiXCR, TCRdb re-called the multiplex PCR reads, giving one row per CDR3 protein. In the table there are 450,000 to 650,000 distinct CDR3 sequences, roughly 17% of which are singletons. The sample was blood. The receptors here all came from a woman between 18 and 29 years old with Graves' ophthalmopathy. Each CDR3 is given with its conserved first and last residue. A D gene is named only where the DNA matches it firmly.

TRBJ1-4	TRBV12-3/TRBV12-4	.	CASSPQGPTNEKLFF
TRBJ2-7	TRBV6-1	.	CASSADLWNEQYF
TRBJ1-5	TRBV6-2/TRBV6-3	.	CASSYSEVRGQPQHF
TRBJ2-3	TRBV15	TRBD1	CATGGQGRLADTQYF
TRBJ2-5	TRBV12-3/TRBV12-4	.	CASSPGGGGETQYF
TRBJ1-3	TRBV7-2	.	CASSLRVSSGNTIYF
TRBJ2-7	TRBV7-2	TRBD2	CASSLPRLAGVGEQYF
TRBJ2-1	TRBV7-2	TRBD2	CASSRGGTGNEQFF
TRBJ1-2	TRBV11-2	.	CASSLEAGGHGYTF
TRBJ1-1	TRBV4-2	.	CASTPGPSPGVNTEAFF
TRBJ1-5	TRBV28	.	CASSLFGTQGNQPQHF
TRBJ1-2	TRBV6-1	.	CASRSRDSRYGYTF
TRBJ2-7	TRBV5-1	TRBD2	CASSLEGGRFYEQYF
TRBJ2-3	TRBV30	.	CAWSVRGARTDTQYF
TRBJ1-1	TRBV19	.	CASSELLGTEAFF
TRBJ2-1	TRBV27	.	CASTSDRSSSYNEQFF